This T cell receptor (beta chain) was sequenced during a study of CD8 T cell repertoires and HIV-1 epitope variants. Looking at the study overall: Twenty-five autologous and known Gag and Nef epitope variant peptides each stimulated T cells separately. Controls were a CMV, EBV and flu peptide pool, Ebola AY9 negative control, and no-peptide well. Tested: three Gag epitope families, Nef HW9 and YT9. 1M T cells were kept uncultured as a baseline.

Some clones are missing from TCRdb's copy, which holds only in-frame ones; the method was immunoSEQ multiplex PCR. The sample has 4,500 to 6,000 clones; 64% are singletons. Germline loops: CDR1 SGHVS, CDR2 FQNEAQ. The CDR3 has 15 amino acids. Trimming shortened V by 1 base and J by 4 bases, and 11 bases separated the two germline ends. To note about this clone: The antigen is undetermined.

The clonotype originates from a male donor with HIV. The chain couples TRBV7-8 to TRBJ2-1; weak D call: TRBD2 (5 bases). Sequencing was carried out using cultured CD8+ T cells derived from PBMCs. CDR3 sequence (DNA): TGTGCCAGCAGCTTAGAGAGCGGTACTTACAATGAGCAGTTCTTC. Protein sequence: CASSLESGTYNEQFF. Supplemented by reference TRBV7-8 and TRBJ2-1, the full variable domain reads GAGVSQSPRYKVAKRGQDVALRCDPISGHVSLFWYQQALGQGPEFLTYFQNEAQLDKSGLPSDRFFAERPEGSVSTLKIQRTQQEDSAVYLCASSLESGTYNEQFFGPGTRLTVL.